These 10 T cell receptor beta chains were sequenced from one sample in a study of response to subunit inactivated influenza vaccine. TCRdb itself ran the RT-PCR reads through MiXCR, one entry per CDR3 protein. The sample lists about 160,000 distinct CDR3 sequences, about a tenth seen once, with around 11% in the top ten. The specimen comprised non-naive T cells sorted from PBMCs, sampled roughly 47 days after vaccination. These receptors were obtained from a man in his fifties who received an inactivated influenza vaccine.

The chain uses TRBV11-2 and TRBJ2-1, with a weak D call TRBD2 (7 bases). The CDR3 is made up of 15 amino acids. Germline V gives CDR1 SGHAT, CDR2 FQNNGV. V lost 3 bases to trimming and J lost 6 bases, with 15 bases between them. The CDR3 protein is CASSFLGGGPNEQFF. CDR3 nucleotides: TGTGCCAGCAGCTTTCTAGGGGGGGGGCCCAATGAGCAGTTCTTC.

This clonotype has more than one count but fewer than ten. This chain links TRBV27 with TRBJ2-1; D gene unclear. V dropped 0 bases and J dropped 0 bases, with 15 bases sitting between them. CDR3 size: 18 residues. Germline loops: CDR1 MNHEY, CDR2 SMNVEV (reference sequence). The CDR3 loop reads CASSLSLRTRNSYNEQFF. CDR3 coding DNA: TGTGCCAGCAGTTTATCCCTACGTACGAGGAACTCCTACAATGAGCAGTTCTTC.

This clonotype was counted many times. The genes are TRBV7-9 and TRBJ2-3; a possible D gene is TRBD2 (7 bases). The CDR3 consists of 13 residues. Between the trimmed V and J ends, which lost 7 bases and 11 bases, there was a span of 19 bases. Germline lookup yields CDR1 SEHNR and CDR2 FQNEAQ (reference sequence). The CDR3 region has the DNA TGTGCCAGCATTGGCGGGGGCTATATCAAGCAGTATTTT. Amino acids: CASIGGGYIKQYF.

The chain carries TRBV12-3 or TRBV12-4 and TRBJ2-7, with 9 nucleotides matching TRBD2. With 3 bases clipped from V and 7 bases from J, the junction kept 4 bases outside the gene matches. There are 13 residues in the CDR3. The CDR3 DNA sequence: TGTGCCAGCAGTTTTGCGGGAGGGCGGGAGCAGTACTTC. Translation: CASSFAGGREQYF.

This clonotype was observed at least ten times. This sequence joins TRBV9 and TRBJ2-3, with D unclear. Trimming took off 4 bases at V and 6 bases at J, with 6 bases between the two ends. This CDR3 region has 11 residues. Germline V gene lookup returns CDR1 SGDLS and CDR2 YYNGEE. The CDR3 sequence: CASSFEDTQYF. DNA of the CDR3: TGTGCCAGCAGCTTCGAGGATACGCAGTATTTT.

The rearrangement uses TRBV15 and TRBJ2-2, with TRBD1 matching over 7 bases. The CDR3 consists of 15 residues. Germline CDR1 and CDR2: LNHNV and YYDKDF (reference sequence). Trimming at V came to 5 bases and at J to 2 bases, leaving 5 bases not matched to a gene. CDR3 DNA: TGTGCCACCAGCGGTTACAGGGGTAACACCGGGGAGCTGTTTTTT. This codes for CATSGYRGNTGELFF.

V gene TRBV12-3 or TRBV12-4 combines with J gene TRBJ2-7; no definite D call. The CDR3 extends over 15 amino acids. Trimming took 10 bases from V and 3 from J, leaving 22 bases between them. The CDR3 region has the DNA TGTGCCACCTGCGATACTTTTAGGGCCAACTACGAGCAGTACTTC. This codes for CATCDTFRANYEQYF.

This clonotype was recorded many times. The V gene is TRBV5-1, the J gene TRBJ2-3, with 11 bases that match TRBD1. The ends lost 4 bases at V and 6 bases at J; junction bases unmatched: 10. The CDR3 sequence is 16 residues long. In germline, CDR1 is SGHRS, CDR2 YFSETQ. CDR3 protein: CASSGGQGAMGDTQYF. CDR3 coding DNA: TGCGCCAGCAGCGGAGGACAGGGGGCAATGGGGGATACGCAGTATTTT.

A few counts support this clonotype. This chain joins TRBV2 and TRBJ2-2; D tentatively reads TRBD1 or TRBD2 (6 bases each). The CDR3 is made up of 16 amino acids. With 7 bases removed from V and 1 base from J, the gap between germline ends came to 16 bases. The V gene's germline CDR1 is SNHLY and CDR2 FYNNEI. This CDR3 is CASISGRGGNTGELFF. The CDR3 DNA reads TGTGCCAGCATCAGCGGCAGGGGAGGGAACACCGGGGAGCTGTTTTTT.

This clonotype was seen many times. The chain is built from TRBV5-1 and TRBJ2-3; no reliable D call. The CDR3 length is 14 residues. Trimming stripped 4 bases from V and 2 bases from J, with 11 bases between. Germline assignment: CDR1 SGHRS and CDR2 YFSETQ. The chain's CDR3 is CASSQRPPTDTQYF. The CDR3 region has the DNA TGCGCCAGCAGCCAACGGCCTCCCACAGATACGCAGTATTTT.